The 14 T cell receptor beta chains presented below share a single source sample, sequenced in a study of cytomegalovirus exposure and HLA in healthy donors. Primers: 60 Vbeta forward and 13 Jbeta reverse. Libraries were prepared by immunoSEQ multiplex PCR; TCRdb keeps only in-frame clonotypes and omits some of them. The sample lists 100,000 to 150,000 clones; 65% to 90% were seen once. The sample taken for sequencing was PBMCs. The origin of the receptors is a girl aged 2 to 9 in good health and CMV-seronegative.

The chain employs TRBV28 and TRBJ2-6; a weak D match, TRBD1 (6 bases). Trimming took 6 bases from V and 2 from J, leaving 11 bases between them. CDR1 MDHEN and CDR2 SYDVKM come from the germline V gene. This CDR3 is 15 amino acids long. In DNA form, the CDR3 reads TGTGCCAGCAGATACCCAGGGGCTGGGGCCAACGTCCTGACTTTC. Its protein is CASRYPGAGANVLTF.

This clone was observed a single time. CDR3 bases: TGTGCCAGTAAGGGACAGGGGCGAAGGAACACTGAAGCTTTCTTT. Its protein is CASKGQGRRNTEAFF. The chain combines TRBV19 with TRBJ1-1; 10 positions agree with TRBD1. Germline assignment: CDR1 LNHDA and CDR2 SQIVND (reference sequence). The length of the CDR3 is 15 residues. After removal of 7 bases from V and 1 base from J, the junction contained 6 bases not matched to a gene.

The chain recombines TRBV14 with TRBJ2-1, with D possibly being TRBD1 (6 bases). Germline V gene sequence: CDR1 SGHDN, CDR2 FVKESK. The ends were cut back, 3 bases at V and 8 bases at J, with 17 bases in the middle. This CDR3 spans 15 amino acids. CDR3 amino acids: CASSHQGLGADEQFF. CDR3 coding DNA: TGTGCCAGCAGCCACCAGGGGCTCGGAGCTGATGAGCAGTTCTTC.

The V gene is TRBV11-3, the J gene TRBJ2-1; 10 nucleotides line up with TRBD2. The V gene's germline CDR1 is SGHNT and CDR2 YENEEA. The junction had 0 bases not matched to a gene; V was cut back by 0 bases and J by 4 bases. The CDR3 is made up of 15 amino acids. The CDR3, as DNA: TGTGCCAGCAGCTTAGAGACTAGCGGGTACAATGAGCAGTTCTTC. As protein: CASSLETSGYNEQFF.

This rearrangement joins TRBV30 to TRBJ2-4, with unresolved D. CDR1 GTSNPN and CDR2 SVGIG come from the germline V gene (reference sequence). The length of the CDR3 is 13 residues. V was pared by 0 bases and J by 8 bases, with 11 bases between. The CDR3 DNA reads as TGTGCCTGGAGTGTACTTCGAGGTGACATTCAGTACTTC. Protein sequence: CAWSVLRGDIQYF.

This sequence joins TRBV20-1 and TRBJ2-1; D gene uncertain. This CDR3 has 11 residues. In germline, CDR1 is DFQATT, CDR2 SNEGSKA (reference sequence). The V end lost 1 base, the J end lost 7 bases, and 5 bases lay between the germline ends. CDR3 sequence reads: CSARAQNEQFF. The CDR3 DNA sequence: TGCAGTGCTAGAGCCCAAAATGAGCAGTTCTTC.

V is TRBV9 and J is TRBJ2-1; a weak D match, TRBD2 (5 bases). Germline V CDR1 and CDR2: SGDLS, YYNGEE. CDR3 length: 19 residues. Trimming shortened V by 1 base and J by 4 bases, and 24 bases separated the two germline ends. CDR3 sequence: CASSVSSPSGGRGYNEQFF. The CDR3 region has the DNA TGTGCCAGCAGCGTATCATCCCCATCAGGAGGACGAGGGTACAATGAGCAGTTCTTC.

The J gene is TRBJ2-3, the V gene TRBV14; tentative D call: TRBD2 (6 bases). V shed 1 base and J shed 0 bases, with 17 bases lying between them. The CDR3 consists of 18 residues. CDR1 is SGHDN and CDR2 is FVKESK in the germline V gene. The DNA of the CDR3 is TGTGCCAGCAGCCAAGCCTGGTGGGAGGTTCCTAGCACAGATACGCAGTATTTT. Translating it yields CASSQAWWEVPSTDTQYF.

This clone came up a few times. The chain recombines TRBV7-2 with TRBJ1-4; no clear D gene. Trimming took off 3 bases at V and 4 bases at J, with 9 bases between the two ends. There are 14 residues in the CDR3. Germline CDR1 SGHTA, CDR2 FQGNSA. DNA for the CDR3: TGTGCCAGCAGCTTTGGTCCCGGTAATGAAAAACTGTTTTTT. Residues: CASSFGPGNEKLFF.

This chain joins TRBV9 and TRBJ2-5; D gene uncertain. Germline V lookup: CDR1 SGDLS, CDR2 YYNGEE. The CDR3 runs 12 residues. The V end was cut by 3 bases, the J end by 4 bases, with 7 bases between. The CDR3 here is CASSDGVETQYF. DNA for the CDR3: TGTGCCAGCAGCGACGGAGTAGAGACCCAGTACTTC.

This chain links TRBV28 with TRBJ1-2, with 7 bases matching TRBD1. This CDR3 is 16 amino acids long. Germline V gene sequence: CDR1 MDHEN, CDR2 SYDVKM. Trimming removed 3 bases from V and 6 bases from J; junction bases left unmatched: 13. The CDR3 protein is CASSFSSRQGMDGYTF. CDR3 nucleotide sequence: TGTGCCAGCAGTTTCTCCTCTCGACAGGGAATGGATGGCTACACCTTC.

This clone occurred a few times. The chain combines TRBV19 with TRBJ1-2; 7 bases map to TRBD1. Per germline, CDR1 LNHDA and CDR2 SQIVND (reference sequence). V lost 2 bases, J lost 4 bases, and 4 bases stayed unmatched. The CDR3 covers 14 residues. CDR3 loop: CASSIPTGLYGYTF. Written as DNA, the CDR3 is TGTGCCAGTAGTATACCGACAGGGCTCTATGGCTACACCTTC. The complete variable domain, with remaining parts taken from reference TRBV19 and TRBJ1-2, reads DGGITQSPKYLFRKEGQNVTLSCEQNLNHDAMYWYRQDPGQGLRLIYYSQIVNDFQKGDIAEGYSVSREKKESFPLTVTSAQKNPTAFYLCASSIPTGLYGYTFGSGTRLTVV.

The chain is built from TRBV19 and TRBJ2-5, with TRBD2 matching 9 bases. V lost 6 bases, J lost 7 bases, and 15 bases stayed unmatched. The CDR3 consists of 16 residues. Germline V gene sequence: CDR1 LNHDA, CDR2 SQIVND (reference sequence). The CDR3, as DNA: TGTGCCAGTAGCGAGGGGGCGGGAGGGCCGGGTGCGACCCAGTACTTC. Protein product: CASSEGAGGPGATQYF. Looking up the rest from reference TRBV19 and TRBJ2-5 gives the full variable domain: DGGITQSPKYLFRKEGQNVTLSCEQNLNHDAMYWYRQDPGQGLRLIYYSQIVNDFQKGDIAEGYSVSREKKESFPLTVTSAQKNPTAFYLCASSEGAGGPGATQYFGPGTRLLVL.

The chain carries TRBV5-1 and TRBJ2-3, with D unresolved. CDR1 is SGHRS, CDR2 YFSETQ, per germline. The CDR3 extends over 16 amino acids. V lost 0 bases and J 3 bases, leaving 14 bases between the germline ends. This CDR3 is CASSLGPSGATDTQYF. For the CDR3, the DNA is TGCGCCAGCAGCTTGGGTCCTAGTGGAGCAACAGATACGCAGTATTTT.